This entry lists 3 T cell receptor beta chains sequenced from one sample in a study of T cells expressing NK-cell markers. TCRdb reprocessed the 5' RACE reads; each CDR3 protein has one entry and no DNA is given. The sample's table shows 500,000 to 700,000 distinct CDR3 sequences. Sample: blood T cells: a sorted CD56 or NKG2C T cell subset, CD4+ or CD8+ T cells, or bulk PBMC T cells (not recorded which). The receptors originated from a man between 18 and 35 years old in good health.

The chain links TRBV6-1 to TRBJ2-2; TCRdb lists TRBD2, though no DNA is available to test this call. Germline lookup yields CDR1 MNHNS and CDR2 SASEGT. The length of the CDR3 is 16 residues. The CDR3: CASRPPSGKNTGELFF.

The gene calls are TRBV6-2 or TRBV6-3 and TRBJ1-5. This CDR3 is built from 13 residues. Germline lookup yields CDR1 MNHEY and CDR2 SVGEGT. CDR3 protein: CASSRRLDQPQHF.

The chain carries TRBV5-1 and TRBJ1-3. Germline V gene sequence: CDR1 SGHRS, CDR2 YFSETQ. The CDR3 extends over 17 amino acids. CDR3 sequence: CASSFDRSLYSGNTIYF.